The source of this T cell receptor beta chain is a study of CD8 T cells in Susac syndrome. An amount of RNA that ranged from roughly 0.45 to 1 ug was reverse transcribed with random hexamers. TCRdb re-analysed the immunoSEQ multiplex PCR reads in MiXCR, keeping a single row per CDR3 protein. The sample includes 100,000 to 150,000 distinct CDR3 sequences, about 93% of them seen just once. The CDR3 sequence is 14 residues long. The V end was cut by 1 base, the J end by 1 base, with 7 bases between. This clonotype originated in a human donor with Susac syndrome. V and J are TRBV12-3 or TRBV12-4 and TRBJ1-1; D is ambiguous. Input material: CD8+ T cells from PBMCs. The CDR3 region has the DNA TGTGCCAGCAGTTTAGTTGCGGGGAACACTGAAGCTTTCTTT. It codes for CASSLVAGNTEAFF.